The entry below gives a single TCR beta chain sequence along with its context. Its antigen specificity is not known. Base-call qualities are not available, and no considerably larger clone is one nucleotide away. Whole blood was collected in K2EDTA tubes by collaborating institutions according to the institutions' own protocols. For TCRbeta analysis, collaborator samples were shipped as frozen whole blood, as isolated PBMCs, or as DNA extracted from either sample type. The CDR3 spans 17 residues, from the cysteine through the phenylalanine. The CDR3 DNA has 51 bases and is translated from base 1. This specimen belongs to a study of blood T cell repertoires in COVID-19 (dated by TCRdb to about 2020). In terms of the full investigation: Collaborator samples came from the United States, Italy and Spain and covered acute and convalescent phases of COVID-19. Deeply sampled blood TCRbeta repertoires from subjects exposed to, actively infected with, or recovered from COVID-19 were included in the dataset. The samples were drawn from the first 160 participants of the ongoing ImmuneRACE study and from under 1,500 subjects provided by 6 global collaborators. A de-identified subject ID, COVID-19 status, age in years and sex were almost always included in the sample metadata. Where HLA class I and class II types were available, the types were taken from metadata supplied by the sample provider, not from assay-based typing. The material from the prospective study consisted of cDNA or gDNA derived from T cells, B-cell-depleted T cells, or PBMCs. The repertoires were released in a freely available public database intended as a resource for research on the immune response to SARS-CoV-2. Paper-wide results and their limitations: How much clinical and demographic metadata was included differed by source and by participant, and the metadata was provided uncurated.

TCRbeta CDR3 regions were amplified from genomic DNA using the immunoSEQ Assay, a bias-controlled multiplex PCR. As for the original processing: Within the assay, amplification of reference gene primers was used to estimate how many nucleated cells each sample contained. To quantify the absolute abundance of each unique TCRbeta CDR3 rearrangement, sequence reads were collapsed and filtered. For each sample, productive Simpson clonality was calculated as the square root of Simpson's diversity index across productive rearrangements. TCRdb took this table from immuneACCESS and kept in-frame rearrangements with V and J called. Such tables lack part of the clones; where checked against another copy, unresolved V genes explain under half of the gap, and the rest is unexplained. V, J and clone size reflect that table, while D and trimming were determined from the DNA. Here the sample has fewer than 130,000 clones; about 75% occur a single time. The biggest ten clones account for roughly 6% of the sample.

The chain joins TRBV21-1 to TRBJ2-3; the table's TRBD1 call for D was not verified on the DNA. TRBV21-1 is shown as a pseudogene. This clonotype was obtained from an elderly man with acute or convalescent COVID-19. The sequencing input was peripheral blood. CDR3 region: CASSKARLSTDTDTQYF. At the DNA level, the sequence is TGTGCCAGCAGCAAAGCCCGCCTCTCGACAGACACAGATACGCAGTATTTT.